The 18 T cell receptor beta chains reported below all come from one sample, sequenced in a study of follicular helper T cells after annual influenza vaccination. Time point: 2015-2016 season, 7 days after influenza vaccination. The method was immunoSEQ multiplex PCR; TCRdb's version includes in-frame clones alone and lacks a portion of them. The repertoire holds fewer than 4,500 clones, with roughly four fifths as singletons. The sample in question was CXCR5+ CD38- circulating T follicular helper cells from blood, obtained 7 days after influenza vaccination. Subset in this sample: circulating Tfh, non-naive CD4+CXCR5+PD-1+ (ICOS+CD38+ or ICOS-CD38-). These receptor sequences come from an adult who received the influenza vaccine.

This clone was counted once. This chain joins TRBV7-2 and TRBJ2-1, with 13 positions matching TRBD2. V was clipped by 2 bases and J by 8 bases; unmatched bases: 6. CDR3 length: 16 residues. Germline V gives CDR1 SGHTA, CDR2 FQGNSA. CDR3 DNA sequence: TGTGCCAGCAGCTTATTCCGCGGGACTAGCGGGGATGAGCAGTTCTTC. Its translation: CASSLFRGTSGDEQFF.

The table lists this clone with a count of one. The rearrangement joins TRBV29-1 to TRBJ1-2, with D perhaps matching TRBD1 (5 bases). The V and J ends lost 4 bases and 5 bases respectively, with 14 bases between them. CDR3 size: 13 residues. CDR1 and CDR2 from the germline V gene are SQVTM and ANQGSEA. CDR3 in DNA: TGCAGCGTTGTGGAGGGGTCACGATATGGCTACACCTTC. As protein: CSVVEGSRYGYTF. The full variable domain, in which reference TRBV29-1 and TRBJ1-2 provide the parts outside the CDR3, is SAVISQKPSRDICQRGTSLTIQCQVDSQVTMMFWYRQQPGQSLTLIATANQGSEATYESGFVIDKFPISRPNLTFSTLTVSNMSPEDSSIYLCSVVEGSRYGYTFGSGTRLTVV.

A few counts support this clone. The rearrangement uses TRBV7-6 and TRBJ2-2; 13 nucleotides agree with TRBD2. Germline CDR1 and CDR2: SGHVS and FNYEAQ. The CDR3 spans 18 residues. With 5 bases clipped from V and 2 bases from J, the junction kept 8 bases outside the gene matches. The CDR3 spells CASSPWTSGGFNTGELFF. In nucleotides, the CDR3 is TGTGCCAGCAGCCCATGGACTAGCGGGGGATTTAACACCGGGGAGCTGTTTTTT.

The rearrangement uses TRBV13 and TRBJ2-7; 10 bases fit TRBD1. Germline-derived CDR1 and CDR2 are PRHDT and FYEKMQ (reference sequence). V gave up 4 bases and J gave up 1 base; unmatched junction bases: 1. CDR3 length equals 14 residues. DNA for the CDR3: TGTGCCAGCAGCTCGGACAGGGGGTCCTACGAGCAGTACTTC. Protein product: CASSSDRGSYEQYF.

The DNA of the CDR3 is TGTGCCTGGAGTGTACGGACAGGCCGATCTGGAAACACCATATATTTT. This gives the protein CAWSVRTGRSGNTIYF. The chain links TRBV30 to TRBJ1-3; the match to TRBD1 covers 7 bases. Trimming cost V 0 bases and J 1 base; bases outside gene matches: 6. The germline V gene encodes CDR1 GTSNPN and CDR2 SVGIG (reference sequence). The CDR3 spans 16 residues.

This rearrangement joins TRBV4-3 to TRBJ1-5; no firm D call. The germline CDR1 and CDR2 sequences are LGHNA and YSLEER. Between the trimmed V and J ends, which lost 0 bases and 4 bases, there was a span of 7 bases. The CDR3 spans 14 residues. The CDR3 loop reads CASSQDRRNQPQHF. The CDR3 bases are TGCGCCAGCAGCCAAGATAGGAGAAATCAGCCCCAGCATTTT.

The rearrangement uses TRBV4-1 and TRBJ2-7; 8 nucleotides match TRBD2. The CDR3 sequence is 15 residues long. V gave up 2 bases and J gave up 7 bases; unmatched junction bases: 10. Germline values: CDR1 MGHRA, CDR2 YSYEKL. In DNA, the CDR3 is TGCGCCAGCAGCCAATACGGGGGGGGCGCGGATGAGCAGTACTTC. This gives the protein CASSQYGGGADEQYF.

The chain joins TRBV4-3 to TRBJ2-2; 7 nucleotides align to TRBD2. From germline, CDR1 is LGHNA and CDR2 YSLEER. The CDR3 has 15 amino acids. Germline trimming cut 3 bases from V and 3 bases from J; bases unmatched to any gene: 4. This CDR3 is CASSQEAGYTGELFF. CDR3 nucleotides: TGCGCCAGCAGCCAGGAAGCGGGGTACACCGGGGAGCTGTTTTTT.

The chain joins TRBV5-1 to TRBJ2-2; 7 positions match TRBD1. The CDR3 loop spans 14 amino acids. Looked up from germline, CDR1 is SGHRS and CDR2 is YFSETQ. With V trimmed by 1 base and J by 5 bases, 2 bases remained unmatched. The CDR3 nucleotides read TGCGCCAGCAGCTTGATGGGACAGACCGGGGAGCTGTTTTTT. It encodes CASSLMGQTGELFF.

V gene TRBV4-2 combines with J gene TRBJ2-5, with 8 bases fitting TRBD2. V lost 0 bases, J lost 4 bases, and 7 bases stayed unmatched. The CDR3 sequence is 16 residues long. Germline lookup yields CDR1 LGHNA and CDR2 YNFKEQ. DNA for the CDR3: TGTGCCAGCAGCCAAGATTCCGGGGGGGCCCGAGAGACCCAGTACTTC. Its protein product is CASSQDSGGARETQYF.

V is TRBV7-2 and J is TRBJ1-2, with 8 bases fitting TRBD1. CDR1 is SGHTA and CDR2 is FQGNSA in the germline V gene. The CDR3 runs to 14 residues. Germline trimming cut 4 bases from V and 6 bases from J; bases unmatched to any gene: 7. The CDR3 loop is CASSSGQVLDGYTF. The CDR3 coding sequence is TGTGCCAGCAGCTCGGGACAGGTTCTCGATGGCTACACCTTC.

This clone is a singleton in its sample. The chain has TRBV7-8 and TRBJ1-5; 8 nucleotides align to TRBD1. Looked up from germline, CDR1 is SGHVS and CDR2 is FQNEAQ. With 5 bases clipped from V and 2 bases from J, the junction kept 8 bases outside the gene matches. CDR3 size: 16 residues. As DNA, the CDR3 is TGTGCCAGCAGCCCGGAGACAGGGGTAGGCAATCAGCCCCAGCATTTT. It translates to CASSPETGVGNQPQHF.

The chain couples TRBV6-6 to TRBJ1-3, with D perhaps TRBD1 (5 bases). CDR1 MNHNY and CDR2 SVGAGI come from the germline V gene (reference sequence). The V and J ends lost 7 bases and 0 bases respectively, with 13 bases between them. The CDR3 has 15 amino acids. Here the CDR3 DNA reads TGTGCCAGCATCTTGACAGCTACCTCTGGAAACACCATATATTTT. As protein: CASILTATSGNTIYF.

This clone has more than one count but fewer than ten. CDR3 region: CASSLEDPTYEQYF. The CDR3 nucleotides read TGCGCCAGCAGCTTGGAGGACCCAACCTACGAGCAGTACTTC. The J gene is TRBJ2-7, the V gene TRBV5-1, with unresolved D. In germline, CDR1 is SGHRS, CDR2 YFSETQ. This CDR3 spans 14 amino acids. The V end lost 0 bases, the J end lost 2 bases, and 9 bases lay between the germline ends.

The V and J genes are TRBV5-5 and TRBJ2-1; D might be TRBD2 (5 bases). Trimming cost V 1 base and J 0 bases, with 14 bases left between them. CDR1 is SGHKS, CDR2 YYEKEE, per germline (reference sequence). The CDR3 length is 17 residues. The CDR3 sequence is CASSLKLVQGSYNEQFF. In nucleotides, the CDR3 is TGTGCCAGCAGCTTGAAACTAGTTCAAGGCTCCTACAATGAGCAGTTCTTC.

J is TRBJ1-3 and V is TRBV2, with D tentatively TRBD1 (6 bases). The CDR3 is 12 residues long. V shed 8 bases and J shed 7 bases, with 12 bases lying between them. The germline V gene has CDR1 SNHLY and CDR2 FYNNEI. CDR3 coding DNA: TGTGCCAGCGGGGGCACAGGGAACACCATATATTTT. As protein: CASGGTGNTIYF.

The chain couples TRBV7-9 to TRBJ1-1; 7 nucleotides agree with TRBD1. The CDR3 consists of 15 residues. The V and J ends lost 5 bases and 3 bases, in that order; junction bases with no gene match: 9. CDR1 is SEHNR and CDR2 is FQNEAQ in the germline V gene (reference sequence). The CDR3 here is CASSGNRGADTEAFF. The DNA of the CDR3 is TGTGCCAGCAGCGGAAACAGGGGCGCAGACACTGAAGCTTTCTTT.

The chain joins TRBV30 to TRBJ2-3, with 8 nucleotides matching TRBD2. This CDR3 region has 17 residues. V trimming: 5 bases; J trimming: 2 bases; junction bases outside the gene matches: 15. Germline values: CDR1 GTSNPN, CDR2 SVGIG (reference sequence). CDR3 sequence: CAWEARGYGRATDTQYF. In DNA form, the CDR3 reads TGTGCCTGGGAGGCCAGAGGGTACGGGAGGGCCACAGATACGCAGTATTTT.